This T cell receptor (beta chain) is from a study of post-analysis software for immune sequencing data. Study results and limitations: A few TRBV segments (TRBV5-6, TRBV5-1 and TRBV20-1 among them) occurred more frequently in patients than in controls.

Unique molecular identifiers were carried by the TCR beta cDNA libraries. Between about 1 and 11 million T cells gave rise to some 470,000 cDNA molecules. TCRdb redid the calling of the PCR reads with MiXCR, one entry per CDR3 protein. The table has approximately 440,000 distinct CDR3 sequences, approximately 46% seen once. Comment on this clonotype: Its antigen is unidentified.

Trimming at V came to 4 bases and at J to 5 bases, leaving 10 bases not matched to a gene. The CDR3 consists of 15 residues. Looked up from germline, CDR1 is MNHEY and CDR2 is SMNVEV (reference sequence). The rearrangement uses TRBV27 and TRBJ2-7; 8 bases line up with TRBD2. Sequenced material: blood. The TCR was taken from a girl between 5 and 17 years old with multiple sclerosis. CDR3 loop: CASSSAGLVIHEQYF. The CDR3 DNA sequence: TGTGCCAGCAGTTCCGCGGGACTAGTAATCCACGAGCAGTACTTC.